What follows describes a single T cell receptor beta chain. Time point: patch test 3, about 24 weeks after DPC sensitization. The treatment here: therapeutic diphenylcyclopropenone sensitization with weekly scalp DPC. Blood draws came first, before each patch test. The V and J ends lost 2 bases and 8 bases respectively, with 9 bases between them. The germline V gene has CDR1 MNHEY and CDR2 SVGAGI. There are 13 residues in the CDR3. The source of the sample is a study of human T cells and chemical hapten exposure. For the study at large: There were per-sample TCR yield variations, arising mainly from small pooled library volume differences.

The authors' processing: Per-sample TCR counts ranged from roughly 23,224 to 750,000, median about 90,000. TCRdb reprocessed the RACE reads with MiXCR, giving one entry per CDR3 protein. The V and J calls were determined by TCRdb, not by the authors. Of tens of thousands of distinct CDR3 sequences listed, 11% were seen once; the top ten hold around 3.8%. The sequence came from a woman aged 50 to 60 with alopecia areata. Some clones in this sample may be carry-over from other donors' samples. V is TRBV6-5 and J is TRBJ2-2, with D unclear. This specimen was whole blood, taken in connection with sensitization to the hapten diphenylcyclopropenone (DPC). CDR3: CASSYVTPGELFF. The DNA for the CDR3 is TGTGCCAGCAGTTACGTTACCCCTGGGGAGCTGTTTTTT.